Listed below are T cell receptor beta chains from one sample, sequenced in a study of metastatic and nonmetastatic thyroid tumors. TCRdb re-clonotyped the PCR reads through MiXCR. The top ten clones hold around 6.9% of a sample with around 22,000 clones, roughly 23% of them seen once. The sequencing input was blood. These TCRs come from a female donor with papillary thyroid cancer or a benign thyroid nodule (not recorded which). Some clones in this sample may be carry-over from other donors' samples. CDR3s include the opening cysteine and the closing phenylalanine or tryptophan. The D gene is left open where the match is weak. Size tells how often a clone was seen (once, few, many) or the class of an expanded clone, and some rows leave it out.

j_call | d_call | clone_size | v_call | cdr3_aa | cdr3_nt
TRBJ2-7 | NA | many | TRBV6-1 | CAILGGGGLSYEQYF | TGTGCCATCCTAGGGGGGGGGGGGCTCAGCTACGAGCAGTACTTC
TRBJ1-1 | NA | NA | TRBV19 | CASSIQENNEAFF | TGTGCCAGTAGTATCCAGGAGAACAATGAAGCTTTCTTC
TRBJ1-1 | NA | many | TRBV9 | CASSVDLNTEAFF | TGTGCCAGCAGCGTAGACTTGAACACTGAAGCTTTCTTT
TRBJ2-7 | NA | many | TRBV18 | CASSQLPHDEQYF | TGTGCCAGCTCACAACTGCCTCACGACGAGCAGTACTTC
TRBJ2-4 | NA | many | TRBV29-1 | CSGSTGSLAKNIQYF | TGCAGCGGGTCGACAGGTTCACTAGCCAAAAACATTCAGTACTTC
TRBJ1-2 | TRBD1 | many | TRBV5-1 | CASSPLTGFDYGYTF | TGCGCCAGCAGCCCTCTGACAGGGTTCGACTATGGCTACACCTTC
TRBJ2-5 | NA | many | TRBV5-6 | CASSLTVRVQETQYF | TGTGCCAGCAGCTTGACAGTAAGGGTTCAAGAGACCCAGTACTTC
TRBJ1-6 | NA | medium-sized | TRBV6-1 | CASRIGERLTTLHF | TGTGCCAGCAGAATCGGTGAGCGCTTGACCACCCTCCACTTT
TRBJ2-3 | NA | NA | TRBV2 | CASKNGFSSTDTHSF | TGTGCCAGCAAAAACGGTTTTTCTAGCACAGATACGCATTCTTTT
TRBJ1-2 | NA | many | TRBV9 | CASSVAPWDGYTF | TGTGCCAGCAGCGTAGCCCCCTGGGATGGCTACACCTTC
TRBJ2-7 | TRBD2 | medium-sized | TRBV6-1 | CASRNSGGEGSYEQYF | TGTGCCAGCAGGAATAGTGGGGGGGAAGGCTCCTACGAGCAGTACTTC
TRBJ1-3 | TRBD1 | many | TRBV18 | CASSPQGPSSSGNTIYF | TGTGCCAGCTCGCCACAGGGGCCGTCGAGCTCTGGAAACACCATATATTTT
TRBJ2-7 | NA | NA | TRBV30 | CAWNRDLEQYF | TGTGCCTGGAATAGGGATTTGGAGCAGTACTTC
TRBJ1-5 | NA | many | TRBV28 | CASSEAGPHQPQHF | TGTGCCAGCAGCGAGGCAGGCCCCCACCAGCCCCAGCATTTT
TRBJ2-3 | NA | many | TRBV12-3/TRBV12-4 | CASSLDAGGSTDTQYF | TGTGCCAGCAGTTTAGATGCAGGGGGGAGCACAGATACGCAGTATTTT
TRBJ1-1 | NA | NA | TRBV11-2 | CARTYRGKGVNTEAFF | TGTGCCAGAACGTACCGAGGGAAGGGAGTGAACACTGAAGCTTTCTTT
TRBJ2-5 | NA | NA | TRBV4-3 | CASIQDGGARETQYF | TGCGCCAGCATCCAAGACGGGGGTGCTAGGGAGACCCAGTACTTC
TRBJ2-3 | NA | NA | TRBV27 | CASSLWASQDTQYF | TGTGCCAGCAGTTTATGGGCCTCCCAAGATACGCAGTATTTT
TRBJ2-1 | NA | medium-sized | TRBV6-1 | CASRKDRAGYNEQFF | TGTGCCAGCAGAAAGGACAGAGCTGGCTACAATGAGCAGTTCTTC
TRBJ2-1 | NA | many | TRBV10-3 | CAISDGLHNNEQFF | TGTGCCATCAGTGATGGGTTACACAACAATGAGCAGTTCTTC
TRBJ1-1 | TRBD1 | many | TRBV5-6 | CASSRQGWTEAFF | TGTGCCAGCAGCCGACAGGGCTGGACTGAAGCTTTCTTT
TRBJ2-1 | NA | many | TRBV11-2 | CASSLGPGEQFF | TGTGCCAGCAGCCTCGGACCGGGTGAGCAGTTCTTC
TRBJ2-7 | TRBD2 | many | TRBV20-1 | CSASVRVAGDDEQYF | TGCAGTGCTAGCGTTAGGGTAGCGGGTGATGACGAGCAGTACTTC
TRBJ2-3 | TRBD1 | many | TRBV7-2 | CASSLDRGTDTQYF | TGTGCCAGCAGCTTGGACAGGGGCACAGATACGCAGTATTTT
TRBJ2-6 | TRBD2 | many | TRBV9 | CASSEGSGGYSGANVLTF | TGTGCCAGCAGCGAGGGTAGCGGGGGCTACTCTGGGGCCAACGTCCTGACTTTC
TRBJ1-2 | NA | NA | TRBV30 | CAWSVGRYGYTF | TGTGCCTGGAGTGTAGGTAGGTATGGCTACACCTTC
TRBJ2-2 | NA | NA | TRBV15 | CATSRVRGGGDRFF | TGTGCCACCAGCAGAGTACGGGGTGGCGGGGATCGGTTTTTT
TRBJ1-6 | TRBD1 | medium-sized | TRBV6-1 | CASSAGQGNNSPLHF | TGTGCCAGCAGTGCGGGACAGGGAAATAATTCACCCCTCCACTTT
TRBJ2-7 | NA | NA | TRBV19 | CASSKEPWGLGEQYF | TGTGCCAGTAGTAAAGAACCTTGGGGACTTGGAGAGCAGTACTTC
TRBJ2-3 | NA | many | TRBV6-5 | CASSYSYEVGGRDTQYF | TGTGCCAGCAGTTACTCGTACGAGGTGGGGGGAAGAGATACGCAGTATTTT
TRBJ2-7 | TRBD1 | NA | TRBV30 | CAWSAGQGYEQYF | TGTGCCTGGAGCGCGGGACAGGGTTACGAGCAGTACTTC
TRBJ2-1 | TRBD1 | few | TRBV28 | CASTPLTGGSSYNEQFF | TGTGCCAGCACACCTTTGACAGGGGGGAGCTCCTACAATGAGCAGTTCTTC
TRBJ2-7 | TRBD1 | few | TRBV28 | CASSPGQASYEQYF | TGTGCCAGCAGTCCCGGACAGGCCTCCTACGAGCAGTACTTC
TRBJ2-6 | TRBD2 | many | TRBV7-3 | CASTISGSSGANVLTF | TGTGCCAGCACCATAAGCGGGAGCTCTGGGGCCAACGTCCTGACTTTC
TRBJ2-1 | TRBD2 | NA | TRBV20-1 | CSARGTSGQFNEQFF | TGCAGTGCTAGGGGGACTAGCGGCCAGTTCAATGAGCAGTTCTTC
TRBJ1-4 | NA | many | TRBV30 | CAWSVLDEKLFF | TGTGCCTGGAGTGTACTGGATGAAAAACTGTTTTTT
TRBJ1-2 | TRBD1 | NA | TRBV2 | CGVGQANDGYSF | TGTGGCGTCGGACAGGCTAACGATGGCTACAGCTTC
TRBJ1-4 | NA | few | TRBV4-2 | CGSSSQPFGVFEKLFF | TGTGGCAGCAGCTCCCAACCCTTCGGGGTATTCGAAAAACTGTTTTTT
TRBJ2-7 | TRBD1 | few | TRBV24-1 | CASSLGGGTGPYEQYF | TGTGCCAGCAGTTTAGGTGGCGGGACAGGGCCCTACGAGCAGTACTTC
TRBJ2-7 | TRBD2 | few | TRBV20-1 | CSAEGTSGGNRPYEQYF | TGCAGTGCTGAAGGGACTAGCGGGGGGAACCGCCCCTACGAGCAGTACTTC
TRBJ1-2 | NA | few | TRBV2 | CASTKHGAQSYGYTF | TGTGCCAGCACCAAACATGGGGCGCAAAGCTATGGCTACACCTTC
TRBJ1-6 | NA | medium-sized | TRBV6-5 | CASSYPRVHNSPLHF | TGTGCCAGCAGTTACCCCAGGGTCCATAATTCACCCCTCCACTTT
TRBJ1-1 | TRBD1 | many | TRBV7-6 | CASSLGAGQGGSFF | TGTGCCAGCAGCTTAGGAGCGGGACAGGGGGGATCTTTCTTT
TRBJ1-5 | NA | NA | TRBV7-2 | CASSFYLHPQHF | TGTGCCAGCAGCTTTTATCTGCATCCCCAGCATTTT
TRBJ1-4 | NA | many | TRBV20-1 | CSAPKPDGPTNEKLFF | TGCAGTGCTCCCAAACCAGACGGGCCAACTAATGAAAAACTGTTTTTT
TRBJ2-1 | TRBD2 | many | TRBV9 | CASSVVAGGPLENEQFF | TGTGCCAGCAGCGTAGTAGCGGGAGGACCTTTGGAGAATGAGCAGTTCTTC
TRBJ2-6 | TRBD1 | many | TRBV3-1 | CASSQDETGSPTGANVLTF | TGTGCCAGCAGCCAAGACGAGACAGGGTCTCCTACTGGGGCCAACGTCCTGACTTTC
TRBJ1-1 | NA | many | TRBV5-1 | CASSLVQGGTEAFF | TGCGCCAGCAGCTTGGTACAGGGAGGGACTGAAGCTTTCTTT
TRBJ1-5 | NA | NA | TRBV20-1 | CSASRQGLVQNQPQHF | TGCAGTGCTAGTAGGCAGGGGCTGGTCCAAAATCAGCCCCAGCATTTT
TRBJ1-1 | NA | many | TRBV4-2 | CASSQDMDFQMNTEAFF | TGTGCCAGCAGCCAAGATATGGATTTTCAGATGAACACTGAAGCTTTCTTT
TRBJ1-4 | TRBD1 | many | TRBV7-9 | CASSPGGNNEKLFF | TGTGCCAGCAGCCCAGGGGGAAACAATGAAAAACTGTTTTTT
TRBJ2-1 | NA | many | TRBV7-2 | CASSLVPNSYNEQFF | TGTGCCAGCAGCTTAGTTCCTAACTCCTACAATGAGCAGTTCTTC
TRBJ2-7 | NA | medium-sized | TRBV2 | CASGEGPYEQYF | TGTGCCAGCGGCGAGGGCCCCTACGAGCAGTACTTC
TRBJ2-1 | TRBD2 | NA | TRBV5-1 | CASSSRGLADYNEQFF | TGCGCCAGCAGTTCCCGTGGACTAGCGGACTACAATGAGCAGTTCTTC
TRBJ2-5 | TRBD1 | many | TRBV7-8 | CASSHRDRVQETQYF | TGTGCCAGCAGCCACCGGGACAGAGTCCAAGAGACCCAGTACTTC